Presented here are 24 T cell receptor beta chains from one specimen sequenced in a study of blood T cell repertoires in COVID-19. The data were produced by immunoSEQ multiplex PCR, yet TCRdb's version contains in-frame clones alone and is incomplete. The table lists roughly 200,000 clones, 85% to 90% of them singletons, with 5% to 6.5% in the top ten. The specimen sequenced was peripheral blood. The receptors derive from a man older than 75 with acute or convalescent COVID-19.

V and J are TRBV19 and TRBJ1-5, with 9 bases identical to TRBD1. With V trimmed by 6 bases and J by 1 base, 7 bases remained unmatched. Germline lookup yields CDR1 LNHDA and CDR2 SQIVND (reference sequence). The CDR3 spans 16 residues. CDR3 sequence reads: CASRGGDRVSNQPQHF. DNA for the CDR3: TGTGCCAGTAGGGGGGGGGACAGGGTAAGCAATCAGCCCCAGCATTTT.

The V and J genes are TRBV7-3 and TRBJ2-2; possibly TRBD2 for D (6 bases). CDR1 is SGHTA and CDR2 is FQGTGA in the germline V gene. Trimming left V 6 bases short and J 7 bases short, with 12 bases between. The CDR3 extends over 13 amino acids. The DNA of the CDR3 is TGTGCCAGCAGTTTCGGGGGACTCGGGGAGCTGTTTTTT. Translated, it gives CASSFGGLGELFF.

In the case of this clone: Distinct nucleotide sequences in the sample also encode this CDR3. This sequence joins TRBV18 and TRBJ1-2; TRBD1 aligns across 7 bases. CDR1 and CDR2 (germline): KGHSH, LQKENI. Trimming removed 3 bases from V and 5 bases from J; junction bases left unmatched: 3. The CDR3 has 13 amino acids. CDR3 nucleotides: TGTGCCAGCTCACCCGGGACAGATTATGGCTACACCTTC. Translation gives CASSPGTDYGYTF.

The chain has TRBV5-1 and TRBJ2-1; the match to TRBD2 covers 7 bases. V was clipped by 0 bases and J by 7 bases; unmatched bases: 7. Looked up from germline, CDR1 is SGHRS and CDR2 is YFSETQ. CDR3 length: 15 residues. This chain's CDR3 is CASSLAAGVWNEQFF. CDR3 coding DNA: TGCGCCAGCAGCTTGGCGGCGGGAGTGTGGAATGAGCAGTTCTTC.

This clone was detected only once. The chain carries TRBV5-6 and TRBJ1-1; D might be TRBD1 (5 bases). Trimming pared 4 bases from V and 1 base from J, leaving 17 bases between. This CDR3 has 16 amino acids. CDR1 is SGHDT, CDR2 YYEEEE, per germline. The CDR3: CASSAPQRTGNTEAFF. The CDR3 coding sequence is TGTGCCAGCAGCGCTCCACAGCGAACAGGGAACACTGAAGCTTTCTTT.

This rearrangement joins TRBV30 to TRBJ1-1, with 7 bases matching TRBD1. Germline CDR1 GTSNPN, CDR2 SVGIG (reference sequence). CDR3 length: 14 residues. V dropped 1 base and J dropped 0; count of bases not matched to a gene: 2. The CDR3 protein is CAWSAGTVNTEAFF. CDR3 DNA sequence: TGTGCCTGGAGTGCTGGGACAGTGAACACTGAAGCTTTCTTT.

This clone showed up just once. The chain couples TRBV28 to TRBJ2-7; TRBD2 matches at 10 bases. Germline CDR1 is MDHEN and CDR2 is SYDVKM. The CDR3 has 13 amino acids. The V gene end was trimmed by 10 bases and the J gene end by 2 bases; junction bases not matched to a gene: 5. Here the CDR3 DNA reads TGTGCCATCGAGCGGGAGGGACCCTACGAGCAGTACTTC. It codes for CAIEREGPYEQYF.

The sample holds a few counts of this clone. Here the CDR3 DNA reads TGTGCCAGCAGTGAGGAGGCAGTGTCCTATGGCTACACCTTC. Its protein is CASSEEAVSYGYTF. This sequence joins TRBV25-1 and TRBJ1-2; the D is unclear. The germline V gene has CDR1 MGHDK and CDR2 SYGVNS. The V and J ends lost 3 bases and 4 bases respectively, with 12 bases between them. The CDR3 consists of 14 residues.

V and J are TRBV30 and TRBJ2-1; 8 bases line up with TRBD2. This CDR3 comprises 13 residues. The V segment lost 4 bases and the J segment 13 bases; nucleotides outside the gene matches: 12. Germline CDR1 reads GTSNPN; CDR2 reads SVGIG (reference sequence). This CDR3 reads CAWNPGLEFLQFF. Written as DNA, the CDR3 is TGTGCCTGGAACCCGGGACTAGAGTTTCTTCAGTTCTTC.

This clone was found once. For the CDR3, the DNA is TGTGCCAGCTTCGGGACAGGGAAATATAGCAATCAGCCCCAGCATTTT. Translation gives CASFGTGKYSNQPQHF. The V gene is TRBV28, the J gene TRBJ1-5; 9 positions agree with TRBD1. J was trimmed by 0 bases and V by 8 bases; bases with no gene match: 8. The CDR3 sequence is 16 residues long. Germline CDR1 and CDR2: MDHEN and SYDVKM. Filled out from reference TRBV28 and TRBJ1-5, the complete variable domain reads DVKVTQSSRYLVKRTGEKVFLECVQDMDHENMFWYRQDPGLGLRLIYFSYDVKMKEKGDIPEGYSVSREKKERFSLILESASTNQTSMYLCASFGTGKYSNQPQHFGDGTRLSIL.

This chain links TRBV2 with TRBJ2-7, with D unresolved. Trimming shortened V by 9 bases and J by 0 bases, and 9 bases separated the two germline ends. Germline V CDR1 and CDR2: SNHLY, FYNNEI. This CDR3 comprises 12 residues. CDR3 region: CASRSFSYEQYF. The CDR3 region has the DNA TGTGCCAGTCGGTCTTTCTCCTACGAGCAGTACTTC.

The chain employs TRBV7-8 and TRBJ2-2; D possibly corresponds to TRBD1 (6 bases). This CDR3 region has 16 residues. Between the trimmed V and J ends, which lost 4 bases and 0 bases, there was a span of 12 bases. Germline lookup yields CDR1 SGHVS and CDR2 FQNEAQ. This chain's CDR3 is CASSYKQGPNTGELFF. Written as DNA, the CDR3 is TGTGCCAGCAGCTACAAACAGGGCCCGAACACCGGGGAGCTGTTTTTT.

The rearrangement joins TRBV18 to TRBJ1-1; 12 bases map to TRBD1. Germline CDR1 KGHSH, CDR2 LQKENI. Trimming took 8 bases from V and 5 from J; bases not matched to a gene: 6. This CDR3 spans 14 amino acids. The CDR3 spells CASRRDRGRTEAFF. DNA of the CDR3: TGTGCCAGCCGTCGGGACAGGGGGCGGACTGAAGCTTTCTTT.

The V gene is TRBV7-2, the J gene TRBJ1-3; D is possibly TRBD1 (6 bases). Trimming removed 0 bases from V and 0 bases from J, with 9 bases in between. The CDR3 spans 16 residues. Per germline, CDR1 SGHTA and CDR2 FQGNSA. This chain's CDR3 is CASSLAPDSSGNTIYF. The CDR3 nucleotides read TGTGCCAGCAGCTTAGCTCCGGACAGCTCTGGAAACACCATATATTTT.

This clone was seen only once. V and J are TRBV18 and TRBJ2-3; 9 bases are shared with TRBD2. V was clipped by 0 bases and J by 1 base; unmatched bases: 11. The germline gives CDR1 KGHSH, CDR2 LQKENI. CDR3 length: 19 amino acids. The CDR3 coding sequence is TGTGCCAGCTCACCACCGGGACGCACTAGCGGGCCAGGCACAGATACGCAGTATTTT. Translation gives CASSPPGRTSGPGTDTQYF.

The chain couples TRBV6-6 to TRBJ2-7; TRBD1 might be the D (6 bases). Trimming shortened V by 6 bases and J by 5 bases, and 14 bases separated the two germline ends. Germline loops: CDR1 MNHNY, CDR2 SVGAGI (reference sequence). The CDR3 has 13 amino acids. The CDR3 region has the DNA TGTGCCAGCAGATCCGGGACAACCGACGAGCAGTACGTC. It translates to CASRSGTTDEQYV.

V is TRBV27 and J is TRBJ1-1; tentatively, D is TRBD1 (5 bases). The CDR3 is 14 amino acids. Germline CDR1 and CDR2: MNHEY and SMNVEV (reference sequence). V was cut by 3 bases and J by 4 bases, with 12 bases left in between. DNA for the CDR3: TGTGCCAGCAGTTTCTCTGGGGCGACCACTGAAGCTTTCTTT. Protein product: CASSFSGATTEAFF.

The gene calls are TRBV27 and TRBJ2-2, with TRBD2 matching over 11 bases. The CDR3 has 18 amino acids. Trimming took 3 bases from V and 2 from J; bases not matched to a gene: 8. In germline, CDR1 is MNHEY, CDR2 SMNVEV (reference sequence). In DNA, the CDR3 is TGTGCCAGCAGTTTCCGGACAGGGACTAGCGGAAACACCGGGGAGCTGTTTTTT. This codes for CASSFRTGTSGNTGELFF.

The chain uses TRBV6-6 and TRBJ2-3; the match to TRBD2 covers 7 bases. The CDR3 runs 15 residues. Germline-derived CDR1 and CDR2 are MNHNY and SVGAGI (reference sequence). V was pared by 6 bases and J by 2 bases, with 8 bases of the junction left unmatched. The CDR3 is CASRDSGMDTDTQYF. DNA for the CDR3: TGTGCCAGCAGAGACAGCGGGATGGACACAGATACGCAGTATTTT.

V is TRBV9 and J is TRBJ1-1; 9 bases line up with TRBD1. Germline V gives CDR1 SGDLS, CDR2 YYNGEE. The ends lost 3 bases at V and 5 bases at J; junction bases unmatched: 5. This CDR3 comprises 14 residues. As DNA, the CDR3 is TGTGCCAGCAGCGCAGGACAGGGGAGGACTGAAGCTTTCTTT. Residues: CASSAGQGRTEAFF. The entire variable domain, with the rest obtained from reference TRBV9 and TRBJ1-1, is as follows: DSGVTQTPKHLITATGQRVTLRCSPRSGDLSVYWYQQSLDQGLQFLIQYYNGEERAKGNILERFSAQQFPDLHSELNLSSLELGDSALYFCASSAGQGRTEAFFGQGTRLTVV.

This clone was recorded only once. V gene TRBV6-2 or TRBV6-3 combines with J gene TRBJ2-1, with 12 bases fitting TRBD2. After removal of 6 bases from V and 5 bases from J, the junction contained 8 bases not matched to a gene. The CDR3 has 16 amino acids. Germline CDR1 MNHEY, CDR2 SVGEGT. In DNA, the CDR3 is TGTGCCAGCAGCCGAGGGACTAGCGGGCTTCACAATGAGCAGTTCTTC. Its protein product is CASSRGTSGLHNEQFF.

This rearrangement joins TRBV12-3 or TRBV12-4 to TRBJ1-2; D gene ambiguous. V was cut by 5 bases and J by 7 bases, with 8 bases left in between. CDR3 size: 11 residues. The CDR3 region is CASSETSGYTF. As DNA, the CDR3 is TGTGCCAGCAGTGAAACGAGTGGCTACACCTTC.

The chain links TRBV30 to TRBJ2-3; 14 positions match TRBD2. The CDR3 length is 18 residues. The J segment lost 2 bases and the V segment lost 2 bases, leaving 9 bases of the junction unmatched. Looked up from germline, CDR1 is GTSNPN and CDR2 is SVGIG (reference sequence). The CDR3 loop reads CAWSTGTSGRLFTDTQYF. The CDR3 nucleotides read TGTGCCTGGAGTACCGGGACTAGCGGGAGATTGTTCACAGATACGCAGTATTTT.

J is TRBJ2-1 and V is TRBV27; D is uncertain. V was shortened by 5 bases and J by 7 bases, with 15 bases between the two germline ends. Germline V gene lookup returns CDR1 MNHEY and CDR2 SMNVEV (reference sequence). The CDR3 spans 14 residues. CDR3 coding DNA: TGTGCCAGCAGTCTTGACTCCCTGGCGAATGAGCAGTTCTTC. It specifies CASSLDSLANEQFF.